Presented here are 17 T cell receptor beta chains from one specimen sequenced in a study of blood T cell repertoires in COVID-19. The method was immunoSEQ multiplex PCR; TCRdb's version includes in-frame clones alone and lacks a portion of them. The sample lists 150,000 to 200,000 clones; 88% were seen once. The sequencing sample was made of peripheral blood. Receptors originate from a woman aged 25 to 39 with acute or convalescent COVID-19.

V gene TRBV5-1 combines with J gene TRBJ1-5; maybe TRBD1 (5 bases). V was pared by 0 bases and J by 7 bases, with 14 bases between. The germline CDR1 and CDR2 sequences are SGHRS and YFSETQ. The CDR3 consists of 15 residues. The CDR3 sequence is CASSLDGGVRQPQHF. DNA for the CDR3: TGCGCCAGCAGCTTGGACGGGGGGGTCCGGCAGCCCCAGCATTTT.

V is TRBV6-5 and J is TRBJ2-6, with D perhaps TRBD2 (5 bases). Germline values: CDR1 MNHEY, CDR2 SVGAGI. Trimming cost V 5 bases and J 0 bases, with 8 bases left between them. The CDR3 totals 15 residues. The CDR3 reads CASSPGSSGANVLTF. DNA of the CDR3: TGTGCCAGCAGTCCGGGGAGCTCTGGGGCCAACGTCCTGACTTTC.

The chain employs TRBV5-6 and TRBJ2-7, with a tentative D call TRBD1 (6 bases). The CDR3 runs to 14 residues. Trimming took off 0 bases at V and 6 bases at J, with 13 bases between the two ends. Per germline, CDR1 SGHDT and CDR2 YYEEEE. The CDR3 reads CASSLVAGVGEQYF. CDR3 in DNA: TGTGCCAGCAGCTTGGTTGCAGGGGTTGGCGAGCAGTACTTC.

This clone was observed a handful of times. This chain links TRBV28 with TRBJ2-1; 8 bases fit TRBD2. The CDR3 has 16 amino acids. V was clipped by 1 base and J by 4 bases; unmatched bases: 6. In germline, CDR1 is MDHEN, CDR2 SYDVKM. The CDR3 loop reads CASSLFESGRYNEQFF. The CDR3 DNA is TGTGCCAGCAGTTTATTTGAAAGCGGGAGATACAATGAGCAGTTCTTC.

V and J are TRBV7-9 and TRBJ1-3; D perhaps matches TRBD1 (6 bases). This CDR3 comprises 14 residues. V lost 5 bases and J lost 6, with 14 bases in between. Looked up from germline, CDR1 is SEHNR and CDR2 is FQNEAQ (reference sequence). DNA of the CDR3: TGTGCCAGCAGCCCACACAGGGCCCTAAACACCATATATTTT. It specifies CASSPHRALNTIYF. Full variable domain (remainder filled in from reference TRBV7-9 and TRBJ1-3): DTGVSQNPRHKITKRGQNVTFRCDPISEHNRLYWYRQTLGQGPEFLTYFQNEAQLEKSRLLSDRFSAERPKGSFSTLEIQRTEQGDSAMYLCASSPHRALNTIYFGEGSWLTVV.

The chain employs TRBV5-6 and TRBJ1-2; possibly TRBD1 for D (5 bases). The CDR3 loop spans 14 amino acids. The germline V gene encodes CDR1 SGHDT and CDR2 YYEEEE. Trimming left V 4 bases short and J 4 bases short, with 14 bases between. The CDR3 loop is CASSPAGRIYGYTF. The DNA of the CDR3 is TGTGCCAGCAGCCCCGCGGGACGGATCTATGGCTACACCTTC.

In this sample, this clone turned up once. V and J are TRBV6-6 and TRBJ2-1, with D uncertain. The germline CDR1 and CDR2 sequences are MNHNY and SVGAGI (reference sequence). This CDR3 region has 11 residues. V gave up 8 bases and J gave up 6 bases, with 8 bases separating them. For the CDR3, the DNA is TGTGCCAGCGATCGCGGCAATGAGCAGTTCTTC. Translating gives CASDRGNEQFF.

This clone came up a few times. V and J are TRBV4-2 and TRBJ2-5; perhaps TRBD1 as D (5 bases). The CDR3 runs 15 residues. Germline V gene data show CDR1 as LGHNA and CDR2 as YNFKEQ. Trimming shortened V by 0 bases and J by 5 bases, and 13 bases separated the two germline ends. In nucleotides, the CDR3 is TGTGCCAGCAGCCAAGATATAGGGGCCGTGGAGACCCAGTACTTC. Residues: CASSQDIGAVETQYF.

This chain connects TRBV28 to TRBJ1-6; 7 bases match TRBD1. This CDR3 contains 14 residues. Germline lookup yields CDR1 MDHEN and CDR2 SYDVKM. With 6 bases clipped from V and 4 bases from J, the junction kept 3 bases outside the gene matches. CDR3 in DNA: TGTGCCAGCAGACCGGGACAGTATAATTCACCCCTCCACTTT. Translation: CASRPGQYNSPLHF.

This clone was recorded once. The chain combines TRBV28 with TRBJ2-7; a possible D gene is TRBD2 (5 bases). This CDR3 is 11 amino acids long. With 9 bases removed from V and 3 bases from J, the gap between germline ends came to 9 bases. Germline V gene lookup returns CDR1 MDHEN and CDR2 SYDVKM. CDR3 sequence reads: CASSGIYEQYF. DNA for the CDR3: TGTGCCAGTTCGGGGATCTACGAGCAGTACTTC.

The rearrangement links TRBV27 to TRBJ1-6; D remains ambiguous. The CDR3 consists of 12 residues. Trimming removed 7 bases from V and 16 bases from J, with 17 bases in between. Looked up from germline, CDR1 is MNHEY and CDR2 is SMNVEV (reference sequence). The CDR3 is CASKEAESILHF. The DNA of the CDR3 is TGTGCCAGCAAGGAGGCCGAGAGTATACTCCACTTT.

This clone was picked up one time. The rearrangement joins TRBV28 to TRBJ2-3; D may be TRBD2 (7 bases). The CDR3 is 15 amino acids. Germline V gives CDR1 MDHEN, CDR2 SYDVKM. The V end lost 6 bases, the J end lost 5 bases, and 18 bases lay between the germline ends. CDR3 loop: CASSTVGGRVDTQYF. As DNA, the CDR3 is TGTGCCAGCAGCACCGTCGGGGGGCGCGTAGATACGCAGTATTTT.

The gene calls are TRBV19 and TRBJ2-5, with D tentatively TRBD1 (6 bases). CDR3 size: 15 residues. V dropped 8 bases and J dropped 5 bases, with 21 bases sitting between them. Germline CDR1 and CDR2: LNHDA and SQIVND (reference sequence). CDR3 DNA sequence: TGTGCCAGTCGGATAAGACAGGTCGCCACGGAGACCCAGTACTTC. Amino acids: CASRIRQVATETQYF.

The genes are TRBV19 and TRBJ1-5; D uncertain. Trimming took off 5 bases at V and 5 bases at J, with 19 bases between the two ends. The germline V gene encodes CDR1 LNHDA and CDR2 SQIVND (reference sequence). The CDR3 consists of 16 residues. CDR3 region: CASSSRSEGWDQPQHF. CDR3 nucleotides: TGTGCCAGTAGTTCCCGATCTGAGGGATGGGATCAGCCCCAGCATTTT.

The V gene is TRBV9, the J gene TRBJ2-1, with 14 bases aligning to TRBD2. The CDR3 has 16 residues. Germline CDR1 reads SGDLS; CDR2 reads YYNGEE. V dropped 0 bases and J dropped 10; count of bases not matched to a gene: 6. CDR3 DNA: TGTGCCAGCAGCGTAGCGACTAGCGGGAGGGTGGGCGAGCAGTTCTTC. Amino acids: CASSVATSGRVGEQFF.

This clone has more than one count but fewer than ten. This chain joins TRBV7-8 and TRBJ2-1; possible D gene TRBD2, 5 bases. This CDR3 region has 11 residues. V was clipped by 8 bases and J by 3 bases, with 5 bases between them. CDR1 is SGHVS and CDR2 is FQNEAQ in the germline V gene. The CDR3 bases are TGTGCCAGCGGACTCTACAATGAGCAGTTCTTC. This translates into CASGLYNEQFF.

V is TRBV18 and J is TRBJ1-3; no clear D gene. The CDR3 contains 15 residues. Looked up from germline, CDR1 is KGHSH and CDR2 is LQKENI. V was shortened by 1 base and J by 0 bases, with 7 bases between the two germline ends. CDR3 residues: CASSPRANSGNTIYF. The CDR3 DNA reads TGTGCCAGCTCACCACGGGCCAACTCTGGAAACACCATATATTTT.